This T cell receptor beta chain was sequenced in a study of blood T cell repertoires in COVID-19 (dated by TCRdb to 2018 to 2021). In terms of the full investigation: Collaborator samples came from the United States, Italy and Spain and covered acute and convalescent phases of COVID-19. The material from the prospective study consisted of cDNA or gDNA derived from T cells, B-cell-depleted T cells, or PBMCs. Deeply sampled blood TCRbeta repertoires from subjects exposed to, actively infected with, or recovered from COVID-19 were included in the dataset. The repertoires were released in a freely available public database intended as a resource for research on the immune response to SARS-CoV-2. The samples were drawn from the first 160 participants of the ongoing ImmuneRACE study and from 1,254 subjects provided by 6 global collaborators. A de-identified subject ID, COVID-19 status, age in years and sex were almost always included in the sample metadata. HLA class I and class II types, where available, came from metadata supplied by the sample provider rather than from assay-based typing.

General study outcomes and caveats: How much clinical and demographic metadata was included differed by source and by participant, and the metadata was provided uncurated.

CDR1 and CDR2 (SNHLY, FYNNEI) derive from the germline V gene. Germline trimming: 7 bases from V, 3 bases from J; junction bases outside gene matches: 9. The CDR3, cysteine through phenylalanine, is 15 amino acids long. Only CDR3 DNA is held: 45 bases, read in frame from base 1. TCRbeta CDR3 regions were amplified from genomic DNA by means of the immunoSEQ Assay, a bias-controlled multiplex PCR. Turning to the authors' computational methods: The number of nucleated cells in each sample was estimated from the amplification of reference gene primers within the assay. Sequence reads were collapsed and filtered to measure the absolute abundance of every unique TCRbeta CDR3 rearrangement. Productive Simpson clonality was computed per sample as the square root of Simpson's diversity index over productive rearrangements. TCRdb holds this immuneACCESS table with in-frame rearrangements only. Some clones are missing; in checked studies, unresolved V genes explain under half, and the rest has no known cause. Clone size and V and J calls were adopted from that table, with D and trimming inferred from the DNA. This sample has about 120,000 clones in its table, and about 74% of those were observed once. The ten top clones hold around 5.2% of the sample.

On this clone: The specificity of this receptor is unknown. The input lacks base qualities; no much larger clone sits a single base away.

Collaborating institutions collected whole blood in K2EDTA tubes following their own protocols. Collaborator samples were shipped for TCRbeta analysis as frozen whole blood, isolated PBMCs, or DNA extracted from either sample type. The specimen sequenced was peripheral blood. The TCR sequence derives from a man in his fifties or sixties with acute or convalescent COVID-19. This chain joins TRBV2 to TRBJ1-2; 9 central nucleotides agree with TRBD1. The bases read TGTGCCAGCACCCAAGAAAGGACAGGGGACTATGGCTACACCTTC. The encoded protein is CASTQERTGDYGYTF.